The 31 T cell receptor beta chains reported below all come from one sample, sequenced in a study of shared clonotypes between healthy human individuals. Using immunoSEQ multiplex PCR, the repertoire was profiled, and TCRdb retains in-frame clones only, with some absent. The data contain under 750,000 clones, roughly two thirds of them singletons. The sample was memory CD4+ T cells sorted from blood. Subset described: CD45RA-negative fraction. The origin of the receptors is a woman under 40 in good health.

This chain uses TRBV18 with TRBJ1-2; no firm D call. V lost 7 bases and J lost 1, with 7 bases in between. The CDR3 consists of 12 residues. CDR1 and CDR2 (germline): KGHSH, LQKENI. The CDR3 DNA reads TGTGCCAGCTACAGCAATAACTATGGCTACACCTTC. Its translation: CASYSNNYGYTF.

This rearrangement joins TRBV19 to TRBJ2-2, with 7 positions matching TRBD1. Germline loops: CDR1 LNHDA, CDR2 SQIVND (reference sequence). This CDR3 is 14 amino acids long. V gave up 7 bases and J gave up 6 bases; unmatched junction bases: 8. DNA for the CDR3: TGTGCCAGTATCCCCAGGGGGAGCGCCGGGGAGCTGTTTTTT. Translated, it gives CASIPRGSAGELFF. Drawing the rest from reference TRBV19 and TRBJ2-2, the complete variable domain is DGGITQSPKYLFRKEGQNVTLSCEQNLNHDAMYWYRQDPGQGLRLIYYSQIVNDFQKGDIAEGYSVSREKKESFPLTVTSAQKNPTAFYLCASIPRGSAGELFFGEGSRLTVL.

As for this clone: A much larger clone lies one base from this, so it may be a read error. Other DNA sequences from this sample encode an identical CDR3 as well. J is TRBJ2-1 and V is TRBV11-2; D uncertain. Germline lookup yields CDR1 SGHAT and CDR2 FQNNGV. The CDR3 has 14 amino acids. V gave up 0 bases and J gave up 0 bases, with 3 bases separating them. The CDR3 nucleotides read TGTGCCAGCAGCTTAGATAGCTCCTACAATGAGCAGTTCTTC. Translated, it gives CASSLDSSYNEQFF.

V gene TRBV7-2 combines with J gene TRBJ2-5, with D tentatively TRBD1 (6 bases). Near its end, the DNA agrees better with TRBJ2-7, so the J call may be wrong. Germline CDR1 and CDR2: SGHTA and FQGNSA. This CDR3 is 15 amino acids long. CDR3 region: CASSTRQVSSYEQYF. Here the CDR3 DNA reads TGTGCCAGCAGCACCCGACAGGTCAGCTCCTACGAGCAGTACTTC.

The CDR3 loop reads CASSEFALSTGELFF. The CDR3 coding sequence is TGTGCCAGCAGTGAATTCGCCCTTAGCACCGGGGAGCTGTTTTTT. The chain couples TRBV2 to TRBJ2-2; D is undetermined. V gave up 2 bases and J gave up 4 bases, with 11 bases separating them. The CDR3 length is 15 residues. Germline lookup yields CDR1 SNHLY and CDR2 FYNNEI.

The genes are TRBV10-3 and TRBJ2-2; possible D gene TRBD2, 6 bases. Trimming shortened V by 9 bases and J by 6 bases, and 14 bases separated the two germline ends. CDR3 size: 13 residues. Germline V gene data show CDR1 as ENHRY and CDR2 as SYGVKD. For the CDR3, the DNA is TGTGCCATGACCGGGAGTTTTTCCGGGGAGCTGTTTTTT. This sequence encodes CAMTGSFSGELFF.

The chain joins TRBV14 to TRBJ2-5; D gene uncertain. The J call is doubtful: the DNA matches TRBJ2-7 better. CDR3 length equals 11 residues. Germline V lookup: CDR1 SGHDN, CDR2 FVKESK. CDR3 loop: CASSQVFEQYF. The CDR3 nucleotides read TGTGCCAGCAGCCAAGTGTTCGAGCAGTACTTC.

CDR3 DNA: TGTGCCAGCAGTTTTCATCAGTCGGGACCAGAATATGGCTACACCTTC. As protein: CASSFHQSGPEYGYTF. The rearrangement uses TRBV27 and TRBJ1-2; TRBD1 is a possible D gene (5 bases). Germline CDR1 and CDR2: MNHEY and SMNVEV (reference sequence). V was clipped by 3 bases and J by 5 bases, with 19 bases between them. This CDR3 is built from 16 residues.

The V call is TRBV10-3, the J call TRBJ2-7; D gene uncertain. V was shortened by 3 bases and J by 2 bases, with 8 bases between the two germline ends. CDR1 is ENHRY and CDR2 is SYGVKD in the germline V gene. The CDR3 loop spans 13 amino acids. CDR3 nucleotides: TGTGCCATCAGTGACCCGTTGGCCTACGAGCAGTACTTC. Its translation is CAISDPLAYEQYF.

The chain joins TRBV2 to TRBJ1-2; D gene unclear. V lost 7 bases to trimming and J lost 0 bases, with 15 bases between them. Germline-derived CDR1 and CDR2 are SNHLY and FYNNEI. The CDR3 runs 15 residues. CDR3 sequence: CASKMGDTANYGYTF. CDR3 coding DNA: TGTGCCAGCAAAATGGGAGACACCGCTAACTATGGCTACACCTTC.

The gene calls are TRBV19 and TRBJ2-1; 11 bases line up with TRBD2. Germline assignment: CDR1 LNHDA and CDR2 SQIVND (reference sequence). The CDR3 totals 20 residues. With V trimmed by 10 bases and J by 0 bases, 20 bases remained unmatched. The CDR3 coding sequence is TGTGCCACAAAGAAAAGAACCGGGACTAGCGGAAGGAGCTCCTACAATGAGCAGTTCTTC. As protein: CATKKRTGTSGRSSYNEQFF.

This chain joins TRBV18 and TRBJ1-4; 10 bases align to TRBD1. Germline CDR1 reads KGHSH; CDR2 reads LQKENI. V shed 5 bases and J 7 bases; nucleotides not matched to a gene: 1. The CDR3 is 13 residues long. The CDR3 DNA reads TGTGCCAGCTCAGACAGGGGGCGTGAAAAACTGTTTTTT. It yields the protein CASSDRGREKLFF.

This chain joins TRBV27 and TRBJ2-2; TRBD1 matches at 9 bases. The trim removed 8 bases at V and 5 bases at J, leaving 6 bases unmatched. CDR1 MNHEY and CDR2 SMNVEV come from the germline V gene (reference sequence). The CDR3 consists of 14 residues. Here the CDR3 DNA reads TGTGCCAGCGCGGGACAGGGACTTACCGGGGAGCTGTTTTTT. Its protein is CASAGQGLTGELFF.

This clone was seen more than once but under ten times. This chain uses TRBV5-4 with TRBJ2-7, with D perhaps TRBD1 or TRBD2 (5 bases each). Trimming cost V 4 bases and J 4 bases, with 18 bases left between them. The CDR3 spans 15 residues. CDR1 SGHNT and CDR2 YYREEE come from the germline V gene (reference sequence). The DNA for the CDR3 is TGTGCCAGCAGCATAGGGACCGATAAGGGTTACGAGCAGTACTTC. Its protein is CASSIGTDKGYEQYF.

The gene calls are TRBV2 and TRBJ1-5; D is unclear. The ends were cut back, 4 bases at V and 0 bases at J, with 13 bases in the middle. Germline CDR1 and CDR2: SNHLY and FYNNEI. This CDR3 has 16 amino acids. This CDR3 reads CASSAYPPASNQPQHF. CDR3 coding DNA: TGTGCCAGCAGTGCCTACCCTCCAGCTAGCAATCAGCCCCAGCATTTT.

The gene calls are TRBV14 and TRBJ2-7; TRBD1 matches 11 bases. This CDR3 has 15 residues. The junction had 5 bases not matched to a gene; V was cut back by 4 bases and J by 3 bases. Per the germline V gene, CDR1 is SGHDN and CDR2 is FVKESK. The DNA of the CDR3 is TGTGCCAGCAGCCGAAGGACAGGGGGCTTCTACGAGCAGTACTTC. Translation: CASSRRTGGFYEQYF.

The chain employs TRBV2 and TRBJ2-3; D is undetermined. Trimming took off 8 bases at V and 3 bases at J, with 12 bases between the two ends. This CDR3 has 13 amino acids. Germline CDR1 SNHLY, CDR2 FYNNEI. The CDR3 reads CASGPGVTDTQYF. Here the CDR3 DNA reads TGTGCCAGCGGGCCCGGAGTGACAGATACGCAGTATTTT.

This sequence joins TRBV11-2 and TRBJ2-7; D is unresolved. Germline assignment: CDR1 SGHAT and CDR2 FQNNGV. The CDR3 loop spans 14 amino acids. V lost 6 bases to trimming and J lost 0 bases, with 12 bases between them. CDR3 amino acids: CASSSPAGSYEQYF. The CDR3 DNA follows: TGTGCCAGCAGTTCCCCAGCAGGCTCCTACGAGCAGTACTTC.

The rearrangement joins TRBV29-1 to TRBJ2-1, with D possibly called TRBD1 or TRBD2 (6 bases each). Trimming left V 4 bases short and J 8 bases short, with 15 bases between. CDR1 and CDR2 from the germline V gene are SQVTM and ANQGSEA. The CDR3 contains 13 residues. The CDR3 reads CSVGRGSVDEQFF. CDR3 coding DNA: TGCAGCGTTGGGAGGGGGTCGGTTGATGAGCAGTTCTTC.

This clone has a handful of counts. The rearrangement uses TRBV19 and TRBJ2-7; perhaps TRBD2 as D (5 bases). The ends were cut back, 2 bases at V and 2 bases at J, with 13 bases in the middle. Germline V gives CDR1 LNHDA, CDR2 SQIVND (reference sequence). This CDR3 spans 15 amino acids. The chain's CDR3 is CASSISGEGPYEQYF. The CDR3 DNA is TGTGCCAGTAGTATATCCGGGGAAGGCCCCTACGAGCAGTACTTC.

The chain is built from TRBV7-9 and TRBJ2-7; D is unclear. Per the germline V gene, CDR1 is SEHNR and CDR2 is FQNEAQ (reference sequence). This CDR3 region has 14 residues. Trimming removed 1 base at V and 2 bases at J, with 9 bases between. The CDR3 here is CASSLVRIPYEQYF. CDR3 DNA sequence: TGTGCCAGCAGCTTAGTACGTATACCCTACGAGCAGTACTTC.

This chain connects TRBV12-5 to TRBJ1-2, with 11 bases aligning to TRBD1. Trimming took 0 bases from V and 4 from J; bases not matched to a gene: 4. The CDR3 has 16 residues. Germline assignment: CDR1 LGHNT and CDR2 FRNRAP. The CDR3 nucleotides read TGTGCTAGTGGTTTGGTACCCGGGACAGGGGGCTATGGCTACACCTTC. Translated: CASGLVPGTGGYGYTF.

Remarks on this clone: This same CDR3 is encoded by further DNA sequences in the sample. J is TRBJ2-2 and V is TRBV27; a possible D gene is TRBD2 (6 bases). Looked up from germline, CDR1 is MNHEY and CDR2 is SMNVEV (reference sequence). This CDR3 is built from 14 residues. V was cut by 5 bases and J by 3 bases, with 10 bases left in between. The CDR3 DNA is TGTGCCAGCAGTGGGCGGGAAGACACCGGGGAGCTGTTTTTT. Protein sequence: CASSGREDTGELFF.

The V call is TRBV10-2, the J call TRBJ2-3, with 9 bases lining up with TRBD2. The CDR3 runs 15 residues. V lost 3 bases and J lost 5; bases outside the gene matches: 6. Germline V gene lookup returns CDR1 WSHSY and CDR2 SAAADI. CDR3 coding DNA: TGCGCCAGCAGTGAATTGGGACTAGCAAGAGATACGCAGTATTTT. Protein sequence: CASSELGLARDTQYF.

V gene TRBV4-1 combines with J gene TRBJ2-5; 10 bases match TRBD2. Germline loops: CDR1 MGHRA, CDR2 YSYEKL. V gave up 2 bases and J gave up 3 bases; unmatched junction bases: 3. This CDR3 contains 15 residues. The chain's CDR3 is CASSQTGTSEETQYF. CDR3 DNA sequence: TGCGCCAGCAGCCAAACCGGGACTAGCGAAGAGACCCAGTACTTC.

The chain carries TRBV7-8 and TRBJ2-7; D might be TRBD2 (6 bases). From germline, CDR1 is SGHVS and CDR2 FQNEAQ. This CDR3 spans 17 amino acids. V shed 1 base and J shed 1 base, with 17 bases lying between them. DNA for the CDR3: TGTGCCAGCAGCTTAGTGTCTAGCGTAATTATATCCTACGAGCAGTACTTC. Amino acid sequence: CASSLVSSVIISYEQYF.

This sequence joins TRBV28 and TRBJ1-2; 8 bases map to TRBD1. The CDR3 sequence is 15 residues long. Germline CDR1 reads MDHEN; CDR2 reads SYDVKM. V was pared by 8 bases and J by 8 bases, with 16 bases of the junction left unmatched. The CDR3 region has the DNA TGTGCCAGCTCCCTGGATCTTGGGACAGGTTGGGGCTACACCTTC. This translates into CASSLDLGTGWGYTF.

A remark on this clone: Other DNA sequences in the sample encode the same CDR3. The V call is TRBV7-9, the J call TRBJ1-1; TRBD1 might be the D (6 bases). CDR1 is SEHNR and CDR2 is FQNEAQ in the germline V gene (reference sequence). V was trimmed by 1 base and J by 2 bases, leaving 14 bases between them. There are 16 residues in the CDR3. The DNA for the CDR3 is TGTGCCAGCAGCTTAGGGGGGGCGCCGGGAAACACTGAAGCTTTCTTT. This sequence encodes CASSLGGAPGNTEAFF. Full variable domain (rest looked up from reference TRBV7-9 and TRBJ1-1): DTGVSQNPRHKITKRGQNVTFRCDPISEHNRLYWYRQTLGQGPEFLTYFQNEAQLEKSRLLSDRFSAERPKGSFSTLEIQRTEQGDSAMYLCASSLGGAPGNTEAFFGQGTRLTVV.

The chain links TRBV18 to TRBJ2-5, with D perhaps TRBD2 (5 bases). Trimming took off 3 bases at V and 3 bases at J, with 8 bases between the two ends. Germline-derived CDR1 and CDR2 are KGHSH and LQKENI. The length of the CDR3 is 13 residues. The CDR3 nucleotides read TGTGCCAGCTCACCCCAGACTAAAGAGACCCAGTACTTC. It is translated as CASSPQTKETQYF.

The J gene is TRBJ2-5, the V gene TRBV19; D may match TRBD1 or TRBD2 (6 bases each). The germline V gene encodes CDR1 LNHDA and CDR2 SQIVND (reference sequence). This CDR3 comprises 17 residues. V shed 4 bases and J shed 4 bases, with 22 bases lying between them. The CDR3 here is CASSTRGLGDGRETQYF. Written as DNA, the CDR3 is TGTGCCAGTAGTACCCGGGGGCTCGGGGACGGAAGAGAGACCCAGTACTTC. The full variable domain, with the rest looked up from reference TRBV19 and TRBJ2-5, is DGGITQSPKYLFRKEGQNVTLSCEQNLNHDAMYWYRQDPGQGLRLIYYSQIVNDFQKGDIAEGYSVSREKKESFPLTVTSAQKNPTAFYLCASSTRGLGDGRETQYFGPGTRLLVL.

The chain employs TRBV30 and TRBJ2-7; 9 bases are shared with TRBD1. This CDR3 has 14 residues. Trimming at V came to 2 bases and at J to 4 bases, leaving 6 bases not matched to a gene. The germline CDR1 and CDR2 sequences are GTSNPN and SVGIG (reference sequence). CDR3 bases: TGTGCCTGGAGTTCGGGACAGGGAGGGTACGAGCAGTACTTC. Translated: CAWSSGQGGYEQYF.